The 20 T cell receptor beta chains in this list originate from one sample, sequenced in a study of T cells after yellow fever vaccination. In TCRdb, the 5' RACE reads were re-called with MiXCR into one record per CDR3 protein. The sample includes about 260,000 distinct CDR3 sequences, about 5% seen only once; the top ten take under 3.5%. The sequencing used CD4+ T cells sorted from PBMCs, collected on the day of the yellow fever booster vaccination. These TCRs come from a man aged 18-30 years who received the YFV17D yellow fever vaccine.

The chain joins TRBV4-3 to TRBJ2-5, with no clear D. V dropped 5 bases and J dropped 3 bases, with 10 bases sitting between them. CDR1 and CDR2 from the germline V gene are LGHNA and YSLEER. The CDR3 covers 13 residues. The CDR3: CASSERYKETQYF. Here the CDR3 DNA reads TGCGCCAGCAGCGAGAGATATAAAGAGACCCAGTACTTC.

This sequence joins TRBV6-2 or TRBV6-3 and TRBJ2-7; D is unclear. Looked up from germline, CDR1 is MNHEY and CDR2 is SVGEGT. Trimming shortened V by 8 bases and J by 4 bases, and 12 bases separated the two germline ends. The CDR3 runs 12 residues. DNA of the CDR3: TGTGCCAGCGCGGCGGCCGGATACGAGCAGTACGTC. This gives the protein CASAAAGYEQYV.

The chain has TRBV25-1 and TRBJ1-1; TRBD1 agrees at 12 bases. V was clipped by 1 base and J by 1 base; unmatched bases: 7. The CDR3 contains 18 residues. Germline V gene lookup returns CDR1 MGHDK and CDR2 SYGVNS. The CDR3 sequence: CASSEFGGTGGWNTEAFF. DNA for the CDR3: TGTGCCAGCAGTGAATTTGGGGGGACAGGGGGCTGGAACACTGAAGCTTTCTTT.

This clonotype showed up many times. The rearrangement joins TRBV5-1 to TRBJ2-1; 10 nucleotides match TRBD2. The CDR3 sequence is 14 residues long. Trimming at V came to 0 bases and at J to 10 bases, leaving 4 bases not matched to a gene. CDR1 SGHRS and CDR2 YFSETQ come from the germline V gene. CDR3 region: CASSLATSGEEQFF. The CDR3, as DNA: TGCGCCAGCAGCTTGGCAACTAGCGGGGAAGAGCAGTTCTTC.

This clonotype was observed a few times. This rearrangement joins TRBV15 to TRBJ2-1; TRBD2 matches at 11 bases. This CDR3 is 16 amino acids long. Germline values: CDR1 LNHNV, CDR2 YYDKDF (reference sequence). Trimming took 3 bases from V and 12 from J; bases not matched to a gene: 13. DNA for the CDR3: TGTGCCACCAGCAGCTCTAGCGGGGGGATCCGACGTGCGCAGTTCTTC. This sequence encodes CATSSSSGGIRRAQFF.

The chain combines TRBV12-3 or TRBV12-4 with TRBJ1-1, with D uncertain. The CDR3 runs to 14 residues. Trimming removed 5 bases at V and 5 bases at J, with 15 bases between. The DNA of the CDR3 is TGTGCCAGCAGTCACTCCTATTCGGGGACTGAAGCTTTCTTT. This gives the protein CASSHSYSGTEAFF.

This clonotype showed up just a few times. This rearrangement joins TRBV7-2 to TRBJ2-7; 9 nucleotides agree with TRBD2. Trimming removed 2 bases from V and 2 bases from J; junction bases left unmatched: 1. CDR1 is SGHTA, CDR2 FQGNSA, per germline. The CDR3 consists of 14 residues. For the CDR3, the DNA is TGTGCCAGCAGCTTACTAGCGGGGCCCTACGAGCAGTACTTC. Translating gives CASSLLAGPYEQYF.

The V call is TRBV24-1, the J call TRBJ2-3, with D tentatively TRBD2 (7 bases). The CDR3 loop spans 15 amino acids. Trimming cost V 3 bases and J 3 bases, with 12 bases left between them. Germline V gives CDR1 KGHDR, CDR2 SFDVKD. CDR3 protein: CATSDRGRGTDTQYF. In DNA, the CDR3 is TGTGCCACCAGTGATCGAGGGAGGGGGACAGATACGCAGTATTTT.

Ten or more counts support this clonotype. The chain joins TRBV15 to TRBJ1-3; no definite D call. CDR1 and CDR2 from the germline V gene are LNHNV and YYDKDF (reference sequence). The CDR3 totals 14 residues. Trimming took off 5 bases at V and 0 bases at J, with 8 bases between the two ends. CDR3 in amino acids: CATSGPGSGNTIYF. The CDR3 nucleotides are TGTGCCACCAGCGGACCGGGCTCTGGAAACACCATATATTTT.

The J gene is TRBJ2-3, the V gene TRBV7-2; no definite D call. This CDR3 has 16 residues. Trimming shortened V by 6 bases and J by 3 bases, and 19 bases separated the two germline ends. Germline V CDR1 and CDR2: SGHTA, FQGNSA. The CDR3 DNA reads TGTGCCAGCAGTGAGATTATTCGAACATATACAGATACGCAGTATTTT. Translating gives CASSEIIRTYTDTQYF.

This clonotype has just a few counts. The CDR3 region has the DNA TGTGCCATCAGTGAGTCCCCCGGGGGGAAGGAGACCCAGTACTTC. This gives the protein CAISESPGGKETQYF. This rearrangement joins TRBV10-3 to TRBJ2-5; 7 bases map to TRBD2. V lost 0 bases, J lost 5 bases, and 6 bases stayed unmatched. Per the germline V gene, CDR1 is ENHRY and CDR2 is SYGVKD. CDR3 length equals 15 residues.

The sample holds many counts of this clonotype. This chain links TRBV6-2 or TRBV6-3 with TRBJ2-1; D tentatively reads TRBD1 or TRBD2 (5 bases each). From germline, CDR1 is MNHEY and CDR2 SVGEGT. This CDR3 is 15 amino acids long. Trimming pared 5 bases from V and 9 bases from J, leaving 20 bases between. The CDR3 nucleotides read TGTGCCAGCAGTCCACCCTGGCTTGCCGGGGCTGAGCAGTTCTTC. Translated: CASSPPWLAGAEQFF.

In its sample, this clonotype was seen a few times. The chain couples TRBV3-1 to TRBJ2-5; D may match TRBD1 or TRBD2 (6 bases each). Trimming cost V 8 bases and J 2 bases, with 18 bases left between them. The CDR3 spans 15 residues. Germline V gene data show CDR1 as LGHDT and CDR2 as YNNKEL (reference sequence). The CDR3 loop is CASGVDGGLQETQYF. The CDR3 DNA follows: TGTGCCAGCGGAGTGGACGGGGGCCTTCAAGAGACCCAGTACTTC.

This clonotype was observed many times. The V gene is TRBV19, the J gene TRBJ2-7; 9 bases agree with TRBD1. Germline V gene lookup returns CDR1 LNHDA and CDR2 SQIVND (reference sequence). V was pared by 6 bases and J by 2 bases, with 8 bases of the junction left unmatched. This CDR3 contains 15 residues. CDR3 DNA: TGTGCCAGTAGCTCCGGGACAGGGAACACCTACGAGCAGTACTTC. It translates to CASSSGTGNTYEQYF.

The J gene is TRBJ2-5, the V gene TRBV6-5, with D possibly being TRBD2 (7 bases). Germline V gives CDR1 MNHEY, CDR2 SVGAGI. The CDR3 runs 13 residues. Trimming pared 2 bases from V and 4 bases from J, leaving 8 bases between. This chain's CDR3 is CASSYGGAETQYF. For the CDR3, the DNA is TGTGCCAGCAGTTACGGGGGGGCAGAGACCCAGTACTTC.

The chain is built from TRBV20-1 and TRBJ2-5; maybe TRBD1 (6 bases). CDR3 length: 13 residues. The germline V gene has CDR1 DFQATT and CDR2 SNEGSKA (reference sequence). V gave up 5 bases and J gave up 1 base, with 11 bases separating them. CDR3 in DNA: TGCAGTGCTTTTAAGGACAGCCAAGAGACCCAGTACTTC. Translation: CSAFKDSQETQYF.

This clonotype showed up many times. The CDR3 is CSANGQVDYEQYV. CDR3 nucleotides: TGCAGTGCTAACGGACAGGTGGACTACGAGCAGTACGTC. The chain employs TRBV20-1 and TRBJ2-7; 7 nucleotides align to TRBD1. V dropped 4 bases and J dropped 3; count of bases not matched to a gene: 6. Germline V gene lookup returns CDR1 DFQATT and CDR2 SNEGSKA (reference sequence). The CDR3 spans 13 residues.

The V gene is TRBV6-2 or TRBV6-3, the J gene TRBJ2-7; 7 bases are shared with TRBD1. The CDR3 is 14 residues long. V dropped 4 bases and J dropped 3; count of bases not matched to a gene: 6. Germline V gene data show CDR1 as MNHEY and CDR2 as SVGEGT. The CDR3 DNA reads TGTGCCAGCAGTTCCGGGACAGTCCTCTACGAGCAGTACTTC. Amino acid sequence: CASSSGTVLYEQYF.

Many counts were recorded for this clonotype. The rearrangement links TRBV12-3 or TRBV12-4 to TRBJ1-2; D gene ambiguous. CDR3 size: 11 residues. V lost 1 base to trimming and J lost 8 bases, with 5 bases between them. The DNA for the CDR3 is TGTGCCAGCAGTTTAGGCGGCGGCTACACCTTC. Protein sequence: CASSLGGGYTF.

This clonotype was detected many times. Here the CDR3 reads CASSLRGGIQYF. The CDR3 coding sequence is TGTGCCAGCAGCTTGAGGGGGGGCATTCAGTACTTC. The chain links TRBV5-5 to TRBJ2-4; tentatively, D is TRBD2 (7 bases). CDR1 and CDR2 from the germline V gene are SGHKS and YYEKEE (reference sequence). V was shortened by 1 base and J by 9 bases, with 8 bases between the two germline ends. The CDR3 is 12 residues long.